Included here is one T cell receptor (beta chain) sequence, with context. Its antigen has not been determined. Read data end 3 residues before the CDR3 end; the end is taken from the germline J gene. These data belong to a study of T cells in women clearing cervical HPV infection (dated by TCRdb to 2017 to 2018). Broadly, across the study: The cases were about 23 women with histologically confirmed HPV16-related CIN3 or worse, and 2 of those women had invasive cancers. The 25 controls were women who cleared a single incident HPV16 infection within 12 months without developing precancer or cancer. Blood from cases was collected at the visit where the lesion was first found, while blood from controls was collected once the infection could no longer be detected. Among cases, blood sampling occurred a median of around 160 days after lesion detection, with an interquartile range of about 90 to 230 days. Since HLA typing was available for only a few women, HLA type could not be ruled out as a confounder. This exploratory proof-of-principle case-control study, nested within the Guanacaste HPV Natural History Study in Costa Rica, compared TCR repertoires among women with different cervical HPV16 outcomes. Cases and controls were matched on year of sample collection and on age within five years. Cases had a median age of about 34 years compared with under 40 for controls, and baseline characteristics showed no significant differences between the groups. In the parent cohort, some 10,000 women aged 18 or older were enrolled in Guanacaste, Costa Rica, during about 1993 to 1995 and then followed for roughly seven years. Five blinded duplicates per group were added as quality controls, so that about 60 samples were obtained: about 50 participants and 10 replicates.

Every participant had a single incident cervical HPV16 infection, and prevalent HPV16 infections were excluded. Cervical HPV DNA was detected with MY09/MY11 PCR, and genotyping was done with dot-blot hybridization. Fifteen mL of heparinized blood were centrifuged, and the buffy coat was aliquoted, frozen at -30°C, then stored at -80°C. QIAGEN kits were used to extract genomic DNA from buffy coat specimens. The cysteine opens and the phenylalanine closes a CDR3 of 15 amino acids. Only the CDR3 bases that were read are kept: 36 of them, in frame from base 1. V has 6 bases trimmed and J has 1 base trimmed; junction bases matching no gene number 9. CDR1 and CDR2 are read off the germline V gene as SQVTM and ANQGSEA. The immunoSEQ assay used multiplex PCR to amplify TCR beta CDR3 regions from an average of about 1,200 ng of genomic DNA per sample. Primer bias was corrected in the assay by using a complete synthetic TCR repertoire to establish an amplification baseline. The amplicons were sequenced on the Illumina platform. On the study's bioinformatics: Sequences were error-corrected by clustering with frequency ratios and a modified nearest-neighbor algorithm, then analyzed in the immunoSEQ Analyzer with IMGT gene definitions. TCR richness and evenness were averaged over 20 rarefaction repeats at each rarefaction depth, excluding samples with fewer sequences than the depth. V, D and J gene relative abundances were compared between groups with Wilcoxon rank sum tests, applying FDR correction. An intraclass correlation of roughly 96% for TCR richness and an average of 76.4% across 65 to 80 gene segments were obtained from the blinded duplicates. As stored in TCRdb, this immuneACCESS dataset retains in-frame rearrangements with V and J assigned. A fraction of the clones does not appear; measured against another copy, unresolved V genes explain less than half of the discrepancy, and the remainder lacks a known reason. D and trimming come from the DNA, and the V and J calls and clone size come from that table. Per the sample table, the count is under 35,000 clones. Around 18% of the sample rests with the top ten.

Broader findings and caveats from the paper: T-cell numbers per sample were unknown, so richness differences could reflect varying T-cell content rather than repertoire biology. Across sequencing depths, CIN3+ cases showed significantly higher TCR repertoire richness than controls, but evenness did not differ between the groups. Whether associations preceded infection or resulted from infection could not be shown with the cross-sectional design, and effector/memory subsets and HPV-specific T cells were not isolated. Cases were distinguished from controls with an estimated AUC of approximately 0.83 by random forest classifiers combining richness and V gene abundances. TRBV6-7 relative abundance was lower in cases than in controls (roughly 0.12% versus 0.17%; Bonferroni P = 0.0008).

The source is a woman between 18 and 70 years old with a cervical HPV16 infection that either progressed to CIN3+ or cleared (not recorded which). Sample: blood buffy coat. Recombination joined TRBV29-1 with TRBJ2-7; TRBD2 matches 10 bases in the middle. The sequenced CDR3 bases are TGCAGCGTGAAGCAGCGGGAGGGCCTATCCTACGAG. Its protein is CSVKQREGLSYE. The whole CDR3 sequence reads CSVKQREGLSYEQYF.